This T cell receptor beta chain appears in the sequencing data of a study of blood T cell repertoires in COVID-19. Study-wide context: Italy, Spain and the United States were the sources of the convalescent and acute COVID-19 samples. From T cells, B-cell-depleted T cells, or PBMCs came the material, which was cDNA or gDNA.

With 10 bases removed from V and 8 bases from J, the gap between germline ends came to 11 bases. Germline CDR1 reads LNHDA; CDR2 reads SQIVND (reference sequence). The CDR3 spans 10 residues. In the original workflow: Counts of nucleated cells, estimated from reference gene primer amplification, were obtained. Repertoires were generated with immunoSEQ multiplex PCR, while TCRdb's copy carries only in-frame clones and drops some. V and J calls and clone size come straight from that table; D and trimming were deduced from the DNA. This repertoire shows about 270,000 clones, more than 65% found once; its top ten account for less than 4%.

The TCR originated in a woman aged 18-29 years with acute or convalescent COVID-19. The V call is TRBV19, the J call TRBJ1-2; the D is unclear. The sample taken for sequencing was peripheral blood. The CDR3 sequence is CATLLGGYTF. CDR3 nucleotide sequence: TGTGCCACTCTGCTCGGGGGCTACACCTTC.